These T cell receptor beta chains were read from a single sample in a study of patients and donors after allogeneic stem cell transplantation. TCRdb re-derived calls from the RT-PCR reads in MiXCR, one entry per CDR3 protein. The data hold about 410,000 distinct CDR3 sequences, with about a sixth observed a single time. Specimen: blood, either unsorted or a sorted T cell fraction (not recorded which). The receptors stem from a human donor who was either an allogeneic HSCT recipient or a stem cell or donor lymphocyte infusion donor (not recorded which). It is not recorded whose cells these are; they may come from a transplant donor. CDR3s include the opening cysteine and the closing phenylalanine or tryptophan. D genes are given only for firm matches. Size is stated for part of the rows, as once, few or many counts, or as a class when the clone is expanded.

V,D,size,J,CDR3,DNA
TRBV5-1,TRBD2,many,TRBJ2-7,CARKNGRAVHEQYF,TGCGCCAGGAAAAACGGGAGGGCCGTACACGAGCAGTACTTC
TRBV18,.,.,TRBJ1-5,CASSREGVNQPQHF,TGTGCCAGCTCACGTGAGGGGGTCAATCAGCCCCAGCATTTT
TRBV5-6,.,.,TRBJ1-6,CASSRDRATRGSPLHF,TGTGCCAGCAGCCGGGACCGGGCCACTCGGGGGTCACCCCTCCACTTT
TRBV7-9,.,few,TRBJ2-5,CASSLRIQGGETQYF,TGTGCCAGCAGCTTAAGGATACAGGGAGGGGAGACCCAGTACTTC
TRBV6-5,.,few,TRBJ2-3,CASSYSVAPGSDTQYF,TGTGCCAGCAGTTACTCTGTCGCCCCTGGATCAGATACGCAGTATTTT
TRBV30,TRBD2,few,TRBJ2-5,CAWSPKRGVRETQYF,TGTGCCTGGAGCCCAAAACGGGGGGTACGAGAGACCCAGTACTTC
TRBV20-1,TRBD1,few,TRBJ2-3,CSATTGGADTQYF,TGCAGTGCAACGACAGGGGGTGCAGATACGCAGTATTTT
TRBV5-1,.,many,TRBJ2-3,CASSLIQTTDTQYF,TGCGCCAGCAGCTTGATACAGACTACAGATACGCAGTATTTT
TRBV4-1,.,.,TRBJ2-2,CASREMNTGELFF,TGCGCCAGCAGAGAAATGAACACCGGGGAGCTGTTTTTT
TRBV7-2,.,.,TRBJ2-7,CVSSLVSGRQYF,TGTGTCAGCAGCTTAGTGTCCGGCCGGCAGTACTTC
TRBV20-1,TRBD1,few,TRBJ1-1,CSARKGARDTEAFF,TGCAGTGCGCGGAAGGGGGCGCGGGACACTGAAGCTTTCTTT
TRBV15,.,.,TRBJ1-4,CATSRDWAQGLFF,TGTGCCACCAGCAGAGATTGGGCCCAGGGGCTGTTTTTT
TRBV20-1,TRBD2,.,TRBJ2-1,CSARDEASGLRSYNEQFF,TGCAGTGCTAGAGATGAGGCTAGCGGGTTGCGGTCCTACAATGAGCAGTTCTTC
TRBV5-1,.,few,TRBJ2-7,CASSLGNEQYF,TGCGCCAGCAGCTTGGGGAACGAGCAGTACTTC
TRBV4-1,.,.,TRBJ1-1,CASSPQRFEGTEAFF,TGCGCCAGCAGCCCACAACGGTTTGAGGGCACTGAAGCTTTCTTT